Sequencing of this TCR beta chain was carried out in a study of T cell responses to AZD1222 COVID-19 vaccine. Notes on the study in general: Vaccine-associated CD4 TCRs ranged over spike, dominating at 160-218 and 743-854. A rise in Spike-specific TCR breadth and depth followed two AZD1222 doses.

Remarks on this clone: The target antigen is unknown.

The method was immunoSEQ multiplex PCR; TCRdb's version includes in-frame clones alone and lacks a portion of them. Of fewer than 110,000 clones detected, 87% appear once; the ten largest clones hold 4.8%. Timing groups of about 4 and about 12 weeks for second doses were pooled. The receptor's source is an adult who received the AZD1222 COVID-19 vaccine. The material was peripheral blood, obtained 28 days after the second AZD1222 dose.

Here the CDR3 reads CASSEVGSYEQYF. The CDR3 coding sequence is TGTGCCAGCAGTGAAGTGGGCAGCTACGAGCAGTACTTC. The chain employs TRBV6-1 and TRBJ2-7; unclear D gene. The CDR3 totals 13 residues. V lost 1 base, J lost 3 bases, and 7 bases lay in between. Germline lookup yields CDR1 MNHNS and CDR2 SASEGT.